This entry lists 29 T cell receptor beta chains sequenced from one sample in a study of identical twins. TCRdb reanalysed the 5' RACE reads using MiXCR and keeps one entry per CDR3 protein. The sample holds roughly 1,500,000 distinct CDR3 sequences, around a third seen once. The sequenced sample was cord blood. These receptors were taken from a newborn girl in good health.

This chain connects TRBV20-1 to TRBJ2-1, with D possibly TRBD2 on 6 matching bases. The V end lost 0 bases, the J end lost 8 bases, and 20 bases lay between the germline ends. The CDR3 contains 16 residues. Germline-derived CDR1 and CDR2 are DFQATT and SNEGSKA (reference sequence). DNA for the CDR3: TGCAGTGCTAGAGATTCGTCCGAGACTAGAGGGCATGAGCAGTTCTTC. Encoded protein: CSARDSSETRGHEQFF.

This clonotype appeared a few times. The chain combines TRBV20-1 with TRBJ2-7, with a possible D match to TRBD1 (6 bases). The CDR3 consists of 11 residues. Between the trimmed V and J ends, which lost 0 bases and 12 bases, there was a span of 12 bases. Germline V gene data show CDR1 as DFQATT and CDR2 as SNEGSKA (reference sequence). CDR3 residues: CSARDPQGPYF. DNA of the CDR3: TGCAGTGCTAGAGACCCACAGGGCCCGTACTTC.

The chain links TRBV4-2 to TRBJ2-5; TRBD2 aligns across 13 bases. The germline V gene encodes CDR1 LGHNA and CDR2 YNFKEQ. J lost 2 bases, V lost 4 bases, and 13 bases had no gene match. The CDR3 is 19 amino acids. CDR3 in amino acids: CASSPLRVLAGGHQETQYF. The CDR3 DNA reads as TGTGCCAGCAGCCCTTTGCGGGTACTAGCGGGGGGGCATCAAGAGACCCAGTACTTC.

This chain connects TRBV28 to TRBJ2-7; 8 bases line up with TRBD1. Per the germline V gene, CDR1 is MDHEN and CDR2 is SYDVKM. Trimming took 7 bases from V and 5 from J; bases not matched to a gene: 16. CDR3 length equals 16 residues. As DNA, the CDR3 is TGTGCCAGCACCGAATCCGGACAGGGTAGTGTCCACGAGCAGTACTTC. Amino acid sequence: CASTESGQGSVHEQYF.

The chain is built from TRBV6-5 and TRBJ1-1; no firm D call. V lost 3 bases and J 6 bases, leaving 14 bases between the germline ends. This CDR3 region has 14 residues. Germline CDR1 reads MNHEY; CDR2 reads SVGAGI. The CDR3 region is CASSYSKGGAEAFF. CDR3 coding DNA: TGTGCCAGCAGTTATAGCAAGGGTGGGGCTGAAGCTTTCTTT.

The table lists this clonotype with a few counts. CDR3 sequence: CASIPPGRMNTEAFF. The CDR3 DNA follows: TGTGCTAGCATTCCACCGGGACGGATGAACACTGAAGCTTTCTTT. This sequence joins TRBV21-1 and TRBJ1-1; the table assigns TRBD1, which was not confirmed against the DNA. TRBV21-1 corresponds to a pseudogene. The length of the CDR3 is 15 residues.

The chain employs TRBV9 and TRBJ2-1; D gene ambiguous. The J call may be faulty, since TRBJ2-7 better matches the DNA end. The germline V gene encodes CDR1 SGDLS and CDR2 YYNGEE. This CDR3 comprises 13 residues. CDR3 sequence reads: CASSVAPSNEQYF. The CDR3 nucleotides are TGTGCCAGCAGCGTAGCCCCTTCCAATGAGCAGTACTTC.

This clonotype was counted many times. This chain connects TRBV10-3 to TRBJ1-2; 7 nucleotides line up with TRBD1. Trimming at V came to 8 bases and at J to 4 bases, leaving 4 bases not matched to a gene. Germline assignment: CDR1 ENHRY and CDR2 SYGVKD. The CDR3 contains 12 residues. The CDR3 DNA follows: TGTGCCATCGGCCGGGACAGCTATGGCTACACCTTC. Protein product: CAIGRDSYGYTF.

This clonotype was seen many times. The J gene is TRBJ2-7, the V gene TRBV12-3 or TRBV12-4; 11 bases agree with TRBD1. The ends lost 3 bases at V and 3 bases at J; junction bases unmatched: 1. CDR3 length: 14 residues. CDR3: CASSFGTGGYEQYF. The CDR3 DNA sequence: TGTGCCAGCAGTTTCGGGACAGGGGGCTACGAGCAGTACTTC.

The chain has TRBV20-1 and TRBJ2-5, with 7 bases that match TRBD1. The CDR3 has 12 amino acids. The V segment lost 6 bases and the J segment 11 bases; nucleotides outside the gene matches: 12. Germline values: CDR1 DFQATT, CDR2 SNEGSKA (reference sequence). CDR3: CSALSDREQQYF. In DNA form, the CDR3 reads TGCAGTGCCCTAAGCGACAGGGAGCAGCAGTACTTC.

This clonotype showed up many times. CDR3 amino acids: CAISESGGGRYNEQFF. For the CDR3, the DNA is TGTGCCATCAGTGAGTCTGGCGGGGGGCGATACAATGAGCAGTTCTTC. The rearrangement joins TRBV10-3 to TRBJ2-1, with 8 positions matching TRBD2. V gave up 0 bases and J gave up 4 bases; unmatched junction bases: 5. CDR3 length: 16 amino acids. CDR1 is ENHRY, CDR2 SYGVKD, per germline.

The chain uses TRBV12-3 or TRBV12-4 and TRBJ2-3, with TRBD1 matching over 7 bases. The CDR3 sequence is 15 residues long. V trimming: 7 bases; J trimming: 4 bases; junction bases outside the gene matches: 11. DNA of the CDR3: TGTGCCAGCACCAGGGACAGCCTCTGGGCAGATACGCAGTATTTT. Encoded protein: CASTRDSLWADTQYF.

The chain couples TRBV20-1 to TRBJ2-2, with TRBD1 matching 8 bases. The CDR3 totals 14 residues. The V gene end was trimmed by 5 bases and the J gene end by 5 bases; junction bases not matched to a gene: 7. Germline-derived CDR1 and CDR2 are DFQATT and SNEGSKA (reference sequence). CDR3 region: CSARGRGRTGELFF. CDR3 in DNA: TGCAGTGCTCGGGGCAGGGGGCGAACCGGGGAGCTGTTTTTT.

The table lists this clonotype with a few counts. J is TRBJ2-3 and V is TRBV6-1, with D perhaps matching TRBD2 (6 bases). Germline-derived CDR1 and CDR2 are MNHNS and SASEGT. The length of the CDR3 is 18 residues. V lost 2 bases and J 1 base, leaving 19 bases between the germline ends. The CDR3 DNA reads as TGTGCCAGCAGTGAATCGGAACGGGGGTCGTGGGGCACAGATACGCAGTATTTT. It specifies CASSESERGSWGTDTQYF.

The chain employs TRBV2 and TRBJ1-6; 8 positions agree with TRBD1. Germline V lookup: CDR1 SNHLY, CDR2 FYNNEI. The CDR3 extends over 14 amino acids. Unmatched junction bases numbered 4, after V lost 3 bases and J lost 9 bases. The chain's CDR3 is CASSDRTGSSPLHF. Here the CDR3 DNA reads TGTGCCAGCAGTGACAGGACAGGGAGTTCACCCCTCCACTTT. Supplemented by reference TRBV2 and TRBJ1-6, the full variable domain reads EPEVTQTPSHQVTQMGQEVILRCVPISNHLYFYWYRQILGQKVEFLVSFYNNEISEKSEIFDDQFSVERPDGSNFTLKIRSTKLEDSAMYFCASSDRTGSSPLHFGNGTRLTVT.

The CDR3 sequence: CSAGGGTSGGITDTQYF. The CDR3 DNA follows: TGCAGTGCTGGGGGCGGGACTAGCGGGGGGATCACAGATACGCAGTATTTT. This chain uses TRBV20-1 with TRBJ2-3; 15 bases match TRBD2. Germline-derived CDR1 and CDR2 are DFQATT and SNEGSKA (reference sequence). The J segment lost 2 bases and the V segment lost 5 bases, leaving 8 bases of the junction unmatched. This CDR3 spans 17 amino acids.

J is TRBJ2-7 and V is TRBV19; D is tentatively TRBD1 or TRBD2 (5 bases each). V gave up 3 bases and J gave up 5 bases, with 17 bases separating them. The CDR3 spans 15 residues. Germline V gene data show CDR1 as LNHDA and CDR2 as SQIVND (reference sequence). CDR3 in amino acids: CASSIAGRAGDEQYF. The CDR3 nucleotides read TGTGCCAGTAGTATTGCCGGCAGGGCGGGCGACGAGCAGTACTTC.

The chain combines TRBV21-1 with TRBJ1-1. TRBV21-1 is described as a pseudogene. The CDR3 loop spans 15 amino acids. DNA of the CDR3: TGTGCCAGCACCGATAAAGTGTGGGAGGACACTGAAGCTTTCTTT. This translates into CASTDKVWEDTEAFF.

J is TRBJ2-5 and V is TRBV18; TRBD2 agrees at 10 bases. With 1 base clipped from V and 5 bases from J, the junction kept 7 bases outside the gene matches. CDR3 size: 16 residues. Per the germline V gene, CDR1 is KGHSH and CDR2 is LQKENI. Here the CDR3 reads CASSPRASGRVETQYF. The CDR3 DNA reads TGTGCCAGCTCACCACGAGCTAGCGGGAGAGTGGAGACCCAGTACTTC.

Only a few counts were recorded for this clonotype. The CDR3 DNA reads TGCAGCGTTACTGCATTGACGACAGGGGCGGGCTATGGCTACACCTTC. It yields the protein CSVTALTTGAGYGYTF. The chain couples TRBV29-1 to TRBJ1-2; 8 bases map to TRBD1. Per germline, CDR1 SQVTM and CDR2 ANQGSEA. V lost 5 bases and J lost 4; bases outside the gene matches: 15. This CDR3 spans 16 amino acids.

This clonotype was seen a handful of times. This rearrangement joins TRBV29-1 to TRBJ2-5; D remains unclear. This CDR3 has 13 residues. Germline values: CDR1 SQVTM, CDR2 ANQGSEA. V was trimmed by 1 base and J by 5 bases, leaving 11 bases between them. DNA for the CDR3: TGCAGCGTTGAAGCGCCCCCGGCGGAGACCCAGTACTTC. This codes for CSVEAPPAETQYF.

This clonotype was observed a handful of times. This chain connects TRBV7-9 to TRBJ1-1, with 7 bases matching TRBD1. Trimming cost V 5 bases and J 7 bases; bases outside gene matches: 4. From germline, CDR1 is SEHNR and CDR2 FQNEAQ (reference sequence). There are 12 residues in the CDR3. The CDR3 spells CASSADRVEAFF. CDR3 nucleotide sequence: TGTGCCAGCAGCGCCGACAGGGTTGAAGCTTTCTTT.

Only one count was recorded for this clonotype. V gene TRBV20-1 combines with J gene TRBJ2-2; 7 nucleotides line up with TRBD1. Germline lookup yields CDR1 DFQATT and CDR2 SNEGSKA (reference sequence). The CDR3 is made up of 14 amino acids. V shed 8 bases and J 7 bases; nucleotides not matched to a gene: 13. The CDR3 bases are TGCAGTCTCGCCAAACAGGGGCGGAGCGGGGAGCTGTTTTTT. Its protein product is CSLAKQGRSGELFF.

In its sample, this clonotype was seen a few times. This sequence joins TRBV25-1 and TRBJ2-3, with a possible D match to TRBD2 (5 bases). This CDR3 spans 14 amino acids. Looked up from germline, CDR1 is MGHDK and CDR2 is SYGVNS. V gave up 6 bases and J gave up 8 bases, with 18 bases separating them. CDR3 region: CASRGTSGEGTQYF. CDR3 DNA sequence: TGTGCCAGCAGGGGTACTAGTGGGGAAGGTACGCAGTATTTT.

Concerning this clonotype itself: The junction differs from germline at one of its ends, possibly a read error. This chain joins TRBV19 and TRBJ1-6, with D possibly matching TRBD1 (5 bases). Germline V gene sequence: CDR1 LNHDA, CDR2 SQIVND (reference sequence). The CDR3 totals 13 residues. The CDR3 loop is CASSEGRNSPPHF. In nucleotides, the CDR3 is TGTGCCAGTAGTGAGGGGAGGAATTCACCCCCCCACTTT.

A few counts support this clonotype. The J gene is TRBJ1-2, the V gene TRBV28; no definite D call. The CDR3 sequence is 14 residues long. Per the germline V gene, CDR1 is MDHEN and CDR2 is SYDVKM. Trimming took off 3 bases at V and 6 bases at J, with 14 bases between the two ends. CDR3 sequence: CASSFGVAPDGYTF. The CDR3 nucleotides are TGTGCCAGCAGTTTCGGAGTTGCCCCCGATGGCTACACCTTC.

This chain uses TRBV20-1 with TRBJ2-1, with 8 bases fitting TRBD2. This CDR3 is built from 15 residues. The V gene end was trimmed by 5 bases and the J gene end by 0 bases; junction bases not matched to a gene: 6. In germline, CDR1 is DFQATT, CDR2 SNEGSKA (reference sequence). CDR3 bases: TGCAGTGCTTTTAGCGGGAAGAGCTCCTACAATGAGCAGTTCTTC. Its protein is CSAFSGKSSYNEQFF.

This clonotype has only a few counts. J is TRBJ1-6 and V is TRBV12-3 or TRBV12-4; TRBD1 agrees at 7 bases. This CDR3 has 14 residues. The trim removed 6 bases at V and 9 bases at J, leaving 8 bases unmatched. CDR3 nucleotides: TGTGCCAGCAGGGAGGGACAGTCATTTTCACCCCTCCACTTT. Its protein is CASREGQSFSPLHF.

The J gene is TRBJ2-5, the V gene TRBV5-1; the match to TRBD2 covers 8 bases. V shed 3 bases, J shed 11 bases, and the junction held 15 bases outside the gene matches. In germline, CDR1 is SGHRS, CDR2 YFSETQ. This CDR3 region has 15 residues. CDR3 amino acids: CASSYGLATLDEQYF. CDR3 nucleotide sequence: TGCGCCAGCAGCTATGGACTAGCCACCCTCGATGAGCAGTACTTC.